A single sample is the source of the 3 T cell receptor beta chains below, sequenced in a study of blood T cell repertoires in COVID-19. Some clones are missing from TCRdb's copy, which holds only in-frame ones; the method was immunoSEQ multiplex PCR. Seen here are 70,000 to 80,000 clones, 87% observed once, and the top ten hold around 5.8%. Sequenced input: peripheral blood. Receptors were obtained from a woman aged 45-65 years with acute or convalescent COVID-19.

This sequence joins TRBV9 and TRBJ2-1, with TRBD2 identical over 8 bases. Trimming took 3 bases from V and 10 from J; bases not matched to a gene: 15. CDR3 size: 16 residues. Germline CDR1 and CDR2: SGDLS and YYNGEE. The CDR3 loop reads CASSASTGTRTREQFF. In nucleotides, the CDR3 is TGTGCCAGCAGCGCCTCAACCGGGACTAGAACTCGGGAGCAGTTCTTC.

V usage is TRBV29-1 and J usage is TRBJ2-5; 7 bases match TRBD1. Losses at the gene ends were 6 bases for V and 5 bases for J; bases not matched to a gene: 12. CDR1 is SQVTM, CDR2 ANQGSEA, per germline. The CDR3 sequence is 14 residues long. The CDR3 spells CSVAAGTAQETQYF. In nucleotides, the CDR3 is TGCAGCGTCGCGGCTGGGACAGCCCAGGAGACCCAGTACTTC.

The chain links TRBV19 to TRBJ1-5; 7 bases agree with TRBD1. This CDR3 has 13 amino acids. Germline V gene lookup returns CDR1 LNHDA and CDR2 SQIVND (reference sequence). V dropped 10 bases and J dropped 3; count of bases not matched to a gene: 6. The CDR3 sequence is CATKGQFNQPQHF. CDR3 coding DNA: TGTGCCACTAAGGGACAGTTCAATCAGCCCCAGCATTTT.